Described below is a single T cell receptor (beta chain) sequence and its context. The assay was immunoSEQ multiplex PCR, and TCRdb's table has in-frame clones only and misses some. The sample records roughly 80,000 clones, 80% to 90% being singletons. The CDR3 covers 14 residues. J gave up 2 bases and V 6 bases, and 4 bases lay outside the gene matches. The germline CDR1 and CDR2 sequences are LNHDA and SQIVND (reference sequence). This sample stems from a study of OX40 agonist ivuxolimab in advanced cancers. Study-wide context: The dose of intravenous ivuxolimab that patients received every 2 weeks ranged from 0.01 to 10 mg/kg. Subjects had a mean age of approximately 60 years, with a range of 23 to 79; roughly 80% were male.

Patients who had autoimmune disease history or got systemic immunosuppression were left out. Baseline, cycle 4 day 1, and cycle 7 day 1 were the blood sampling points. The receptor's source is an adult with an advanced solid tumor such as melanoma, head and neck, liver or kidney cancer. The sample consisted of CD4+ or CD8+ T cells sorted from blood, taken in a trial of the OX40 agonist ivuxolimab. V gene TRBV19 combines with J gene TRBJ1-3, with TRBD1 matching over 7 bases. The CDR3 here is CASRQGGAGNTIYF. CDR3 nucleotides: TGTGCCAGTAGGCAGGGGGGAGCTGGAAACACCATATATTTT. Filled out from reference TRBV19 and TRBJ1-3, the complete variable domain reads DGGITQSPKYLFRKEGQNVTLSCEQNLNHDAMYWYRQDPGQGLRLIYYSQIVNDFQKGDIAEGYSVSREKKESFPLTVTSAQKNPTAFYLCASRQGGAGNTIYFGEGSWLTVV.